This passage covers 18 T cell receptor beta chains from one sample sequenced in a study of patients and donors after allogeneic stem cell transplantation. In TCRdb, the RT-PCR reads were re-called with MiXCR into one record per CDR3 protein. Here the sample spans over 200,000 distinct CDR3 sequences, about 38% being singletons. The sample was blood, either unsorted or a sorted T cell fraction (not recorded which). Every receptor here comes from a human donor who was either an allogeneic HSCT recipient or a stem cell or donor lymphocyte infusion donor (not recorded which). It is not recorded whose cells these are; they may come from a transplant donor.

This clonotype showed up just once. The chain joins TRBV5-4 to TRBJ2-5; TRBD1 matches at 8 bases. Germline CDR1 and CDR2: SGHNT and YYREEE (reference sequence). The J segment lost 7 bases and the V segment lost 4 bases, leaving 6 bases of the junction unmatched. This CDR3 is 13 amino acids long. CDR3 in amino acids: CASSADRVRTQYF. Here the CDR3 DNA reads TGTGCCAGCAGCGCGGACAGGGTGAGGACCCAGTACTTC. The full variable domain, completed using reference TRBV5-4 and TRBJ2-5, is ETGVTQSPTHLIKTRGQQVTLRCSSQSGHNTVSWYQQALGQGPQFIFQYYREEENGRGNFPPRFSGLQFPNYSSELNVNALELDDSALYLCASSADRVRTQYFGPGTRLLVL.

The chain couples TRBV29-1 to TRBJ2-1; the D gene is possibly TRBD2 (6 bases). This CDR3 comprises 14 residues. From germline, CDR1 is SQVTM and CDR2 ANQGSEA. V dropped 6 bases and J dropped 7 bases, with 19 bases sitting between them. The CDR3 sequence is CSVTGSPAKNEQFF. CDR3 DNA: TGCAGCGTGACCGGGAGTCCCGCAAAAAATGAGCAGTTCTTC.

V gene TRBV20-1 combines with J gene TRBJ1-5; a possible D gene is TRBD1 (6 bases). Trimming cost V 7 bases and J 2 bases, with 15 bases left between them. Germline lookup yields CDR1 DFQATT and CDR2 SNEGSKA (reference sequence). This CDR3 spans 14 amino acids. The CDR3 nucleotides read TGCAGTGTTCGAAGGCCAGGGGGCAATCAGCCCCAGCATTTT. Its translation: CSVRRPGGNQPQHF.

This sequence joins TRBV6-6 and TRBJ1-2; D is undetermined. Trimming stripped 7 bases from V and 2 bases from J, with 8 bases between. Germline CDR1 and CDR2: MNHNY and SVGAGI (reference sequence). The CDR3 has 12 residues. In DNA form, the CDR3 reads TGTGCCAGCAAAAGAGTAAACTATGGCTACACCTTC. The encoded protein is CASKRVNYGYTF.

The CDR3 DNA follows: TGTGCCAGCAGCAGACGTACGGGACTCAACACCGGGGAGCTGTTTTTT. Encoded protein: CASSRRTGLNTGELFF. This sequence joins TRBV3-1 and TRBJ2-2, with D perhaps matching TRBD2 (6 bases). This CDR3 is built from 16 residues. Trimming left V 5 bases short and J 2 bases short, with 15 bases between. Germline CDR1 is LGHDT and CDR2 is YNNKEL (reference sequence).

This clonotype was seen more than once but under ten times. The chain combines TRBV4-3 with TRBJ2-7; D ambiguous. This CDR3 has 15 residues. Germline V gives CDR1 LGHNA, CDR2 YSLEER. Trimming stripped 1 base from V and 4 bases from J, with 14 bases between. In DNA form, the CDR3 reads TGCGCCAGCAGCCAAGTTCCGGGCAGCAGATACGAGCAGTACTTC. Translating it yields CASSQVPGSRYEQYF.

The chain has TRBV7-9 and TRBJ1-2, with no clear D. The germline V and J ends were trimmed by 4 bases and 8 bases, with 8 bases remaining between them. The CDR3 extends over 11 amino acids. The germline V gene encodes CDR1 SEHNR and CDR2 FQNEAQ (reference sequence). The chain's CDR3 is CASSSARGYTF. In DNA, the CDR3 is TGTGCCAGCAGCTCCGCCCGAGGCTACACCTTC.

The chain recombines TRBV5-1 with TRBJ1-6; no definite D call. CDR1 and CDR2 from the germline V gene are SGHRS and YFSETQ. This CDR3 comprises 15 residues. The ends were cut back, 2 bases at V and 8 bases at J, with 14 bases in the middle. CDR3 in DNA: TGCGCCAGCAGCTTAACCGGGAACTCGGATTCACCCCTCCACTTT. Protein: CASSLTGNSDSPLHF.

This chain links TRBV3-1 with TRBJ2-7; the D gene is possibly TRBD2 (5 bases). The CDR3 has 15 amino acids. V shed 1 base and J shed 2 bases, with 12 bases lying between them. CDR1 is LGHDT and CDR2 is YNNKEL in the germline V gene (reference sequence). The CDR3 region has the DNA TGTGCCAGCAGCCAAGCTGGACTGACTACCTACGAGCAGTACTTC. Residues: CASSQAGLTTYEQYF.

J is TRBJ1-1 and V is TRBV10-3; D call uncertain. The germline V gene encodes CDR1 ENHRY and CDR2 SYGVKD. The V end lost 8 bases, the J end lost 7 bases, and 14 bases lay between the germline ends. The CDR3 runs 12 residues. CDR3 coding DNA: TGTGCCATCTCGAACAGTCCGATTGAAGCTTTCTTT. It translates to CAISNSPIEAFF.

The rearrangement uses TRBV11-1 and TRBJ2-7, with no clear D. Germline V lookup: CDR1 SGHAT, CDR2 FQDESV (reference sequence). The CDR3 length is 12 residues. The ends were cut back, 4 bases at V and 4 bases at J, with 8 bases in the middle. CDR3 amino acids: CASSSSPYEQYF. CDR3 DNA: TGTGCCAGCAGCTCCAGTCCGTACGAGCAGTACTTC.

The rearrangement links TRBV12-3 or TRBV12-4 to TRBJ2-5; weak D call: TRBD1 (5 bases). Trimming shortened V by 6 bases and J by 5 bases, and 10 bases separated the two germline ends. This CDR3 region has 12 residues. CDR3 in DNA: TGTGCCAGCAGGCAGGGTGGCGAGACCCAGTACTTC. It yields the protein CASRQGGETQYF.

V usage is TRBV28 and J usage is TRBJ1-1, with D tentatively TRBD1 (6 bases). CDR3 length: 16 amino acids. CDR1 and CDR2 (germline): MDHEN, SYDVKM. The V end was cut by 8 bases, the J end by 4 bases, with 23 bases between. The CDR3 is CASQHQTRQGGTEAFF. The CDR3 DNA reads as TGTGCCAGCCAACACCAGACGAGGCAAGGGGGCACTGAAGCTTTCTTT.

The chain carries TRBV10-3 and TRBJ1-1, with D possibly TRBD1 on 6 matching bases. Per germline, CDR1 ENHRY and CDR2 SYGVKD. The CDR3 spans 14 residues. The V end was cut by 9 bases, the J end by 7 bases, with 21 bases between. The CDR3 nucleotides are TGTGCCATAGGAATGGGGCAGGGGAAGGGTGAAGCTTTCTTT. It specifies CAIGMGQGKGEAFF.

J is TRBJ1-4 and V is TRBV20-1; the match to TRBD1 covers 7 bases. Germline CDR1 and CDR2: DFQATT and SNEGSKA (reference sequence). Trimming at V came to 5 bases and at J to 3 bases, leaving 9 bases not matched to a gene. The CDR3 has 15 residues. The CDR3 sequence: CSAPNAGTANEKLFF. In DNA form, the CDR3 reads TGCAGTGCTCCAAACGCCGGGACAGCTAATGAAAAACTGTTTTTT.

The chain employs TRBV20-1 and TRBJ2-1; TRBD2 agrees at 9 bases. After removal of 3 bases from V and 3 bases from J, the junction contained 6 bases not matched to a gene. The germline V gene has CDR1 DFQATT and CDR2 SNEGSKA (reference sequence). The CDR3 is 15 residues long. CDR3 amino acids: CSARGLAVDYNEQFF. DNA of the CDR3: TGCAGTGCTAGGGGACTAGCCGTGGACTACAATGAGCAGTTCTTC.

The CDR3 loop is CASSSHSGDGTDTQYF. The CDR3 DNA reads TGTGCCAGCAGTTCTCATAGCGGGGACGGCACAGATACGCAGTATTTT. The genes are TRBV28 and TRBJ2-3, with TRBD2 identical over 8 bases. V lost 4 bases and J lost 1; bases outside the gene matches: 7. Germline V CDR1 and CDR2: MDHEN, SYDVKM. The CDR3 totals 16 residues.

This clonotype was seen more than once but under ten times. The chain carries TRBV5-4 and TRBJ1-4; the D gene is possibly TRBD1 (6 bases). There are 15 residues in the CDR3. Germline loops: CDR1 SGHNT, CDR2 YYREEE (reference sequence). Deletions cut 1 base from V and 7 bases from J, with 14 bases between. DNA of the CDR3: TGTGCCAGCAGCTTGCAGCGGGGGCGGAGTGAAAAACTGTTTTTT. It yields the protein CASSLQRGRSEKLFF.